The 5 T cell receptor beta chains below come from one sample, sequenced in a study of cytomegalovirus exposure and HLA in healthy donors. The PCR was carried out with 60 Vbeta primers and 13 Jbeta primers. Using immunoSEQ multiplex PCR, the repertoire was profiled, and TCRdb retains in-frame clones only, with some absent. Of approximately 100,000 clones listed, around three quarters are singletons. The sample taken for sequencing was PBMCs. These receptors all stem from a man between 60 and 75 years old in good health and CMV-seropositive.

The count of this clone is one. The CDR3 DNA follows: TGTGCCAGCAGCTTAGGGACAGCCTACGAGCAGTACTTC. Translating it yields CASSLGTAYEQYF. J is TRBJ2-7 and V is TRBV13; weak D call: TRBD1 (5 bases). Germline lookup yields CDR1 PRHDT and CDR2 FYEKMQ (reference sequence). V lost 0 bases, J lost 2 bases, and 5 bases lay in between. The length of the CDR3 is 13 residues.

The rearrangement uses TRBV10-3 and TRBJ2-7, with D maybe TRBD1 (5 bases). V lost 6 bases to trimming and J lost 5 bases, with 14 bases between them. The CDR3 totals 13 residues. Looked up from germline, CDR1 is ENHRY and CDR2 is SYGVKD. The CDR3 coding sequence is TGTGCCATCAGGTCCAACCCAGGGAACGAGCAGTACTTC. Residues: CAIRSNPGNEQYF.

This sequence joins TRBV5-4 and TRBJ2-3, with TRBD1 matching over 7 bases. Unmatched junction bases numbered 4, after V lost 2 bases and J lost 4 bases. Germline CDR1 and CDR2: SGHNT and YYREEE (reference sequence). The CDR3 loop spans 14 amino acids. This CDR3 reads CASSLKDRSDTQYF. The DNA of the CDR3 is TGTGCCAGCAGCTTAAAGGACAGGTCAGATACGCAGTATTTT.

The chain combines TRBV6-6 with TRBJ2-3; 9 nucleotides line up with TRBD2. The CDR3 is made up of 15 amino acids. With 6 bases clipped from V and 0 bases from J, the junction kept 4 bases outside the gene matches. CDR1 and CDR2 (germline): MNHNY, SVGAGI (reference sequence). The CDR3 nucleotides are TGTGCCAGCAGGCCTAGCGGGGTTAGCACAGATACGCAGTATTTT. This codes for CASRPSGVSTDTQYF.

The chain combines TRBV28 with TRBJ1-5, with D possibly matching TRBD1 (6 bases). This CDR3 comprises 15 residues. The V end lost 6 bases, the J end lost 0 bases, and 12 bases lay between the germline ends. Germline V CDR1 and CDR2: MDHEN, SYDVKM. This chain's CDR3 is CASSLTGISNQPQHF. For the CDR3, the DNA is TGTGCCAGCAGCTTAACAGGGATTAGCAATCAGCCCCAGCATTTT.